This T cell receptor (beta chain) was sequenced during a study of blood T cell repertoires in COVID-19. This CDR3 comprises 13 residues. Germline values: CDR1 SGHDT, CDR2 YYEEEE. The ends were cut back, 0 bases at V and 5 bases at J, with 8 bases in the middle. The method was immunoSEQ multiplex PCR; TCRdb's version includes in-frame clones alone and lacks a portion of them. The sample shows 390,000 or so clones, over 75% of them seen only once. Sequencing was carried out using PBMCs or T cells enriched from blood (not recorded which). The rearrangement uses TRBV5-6 and TRBJ1-2, with D uncertain. The source of this sequence is a man younger than 35 who had recovered from COVID-19. CDR3 region: CASSLAGEYGYTF. CDR3 nucleotides: TGTGCCAGCAGCTTGGCCGGGGAGTATGGCTACACCTTC. Full variable domain (rest looked up from reference TRBV5-6 and TRBJ1-2): DAGVTQSPTHLIKTRGQQVTLRCSPKSGHDTVSWYQQALGQGPQFIFQYYEEEERQRGNFPDRFSGHQFPNYSSELNVNALLLGDSALYLCASSLAGEYGYTFGSGTRLTVV.